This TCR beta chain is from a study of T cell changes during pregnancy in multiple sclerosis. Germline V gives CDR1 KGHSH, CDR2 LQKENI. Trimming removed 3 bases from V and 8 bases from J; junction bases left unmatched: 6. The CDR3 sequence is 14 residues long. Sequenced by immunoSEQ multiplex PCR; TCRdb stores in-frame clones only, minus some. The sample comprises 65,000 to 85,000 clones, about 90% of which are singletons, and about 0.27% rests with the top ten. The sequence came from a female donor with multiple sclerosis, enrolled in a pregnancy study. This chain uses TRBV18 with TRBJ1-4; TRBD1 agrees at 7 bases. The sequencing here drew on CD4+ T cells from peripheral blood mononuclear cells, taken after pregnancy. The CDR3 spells CASSPTGVGEKLFF. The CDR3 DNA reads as TGTGCCAGCTCACCCACAGGGGTGGGGGAAAAACTGTTTTTT.